The 14 T cell receptor beta chains given below trace back to one sample, sequenced in a study of blood T cells in healthy people across ages. It was with a sample-barcoded 5' primer and a J-beta primer mix that a second PCR of about 6 to 12 cycles was run. TCRdb used MiXCR to reprocess the 5' RACE reads, holding one entry per CDR3 protein. The sample yields about 1.1 million distinct CDR3 sequences, more than 30% seen once. Source material: blood. All receptors derive from a man aged 18 to 29 in good health.

This clonotype has more than one count but fewer than ten. V usage is TRBV12-3 or TRBV12-4 and J usage is TRBJ2-4, with 7 bases identical to TRBD1. The CDR3 spans 14 residues. V lost 7 bases and J lost 4; bases outside the gene matches: 7. Here the CDR3 reads CASTGRDRKNIQYF. The CDR3 DNA sequence: TGTGCCAGCACCGGCCGGGACAGAAAAAACATTCAGTACTTC.

This clonotype turned up a few times. J is TRBJ2-1 and V is TRBV3-1; 10 positions match TRBD2. With V trimmed by 2 bases and J by 3 bases, 4 bases remained unmatched. CDR1 is LGHDT, CDR2 YNNKEL, per germline (reference sequence). This CDR3 is built from 16 residues. The chain's CDR3 is CASSQTSGAIYNEQFF. The DNA of the CDR3 is TGTGCCAGCAGCCAAACTAGCGGGGCCATCTACAATGAGCAGTTCTTC.

The CDR3 nucleotides read TGCAGTGCTAGCCTCCTCGGCACAGATACGCAGTATTTT. Protein: CSASLLGTDTQYF. V usage is TRBV20-1 and J usage is TRBJ2-3; D is ambiguous. Between the trimmed V and J ends, which lost 3 bases and 1 base, there was a span of 8 bases. This CDR3 is 13 amino acids long. Per germline, CDR1 DFQATT and CDR2 SNEGSKA (reference sequence).

CDR3 DNA: TGCAGTGCTAGTCTACAGGGGAGGTCTGGCTACACCTTC. Encoded protein: CSASLQGRSGYTF. The chain joins TRBV20-1 to TRBJ1-2, with TRBD1 matching 7 bases. The V segment lost 3 bases and the J segment 7 bases; nucleotides outside the gene matches: 8. This CDR3 has 13 residues. Germline CDR1 and CDR2: DFQATT and SNEGSKA (reference sequence).

The chain joins TRBV4-3 to TRBJ1-1; TRBD1 agrees at 10 bases. This CDR3 region has 18 residues. V gave up 2 bases and J gave up 7 bases; unmatched junction bases: 16. Germline values: CDR1 LGHNA, CDR2 YSLEER. The CDR3 DNA is TGCGCCAGCAGCCAAAGGTTGAACGACAGGGGGCAAGAATATGAAGCTTTCTTT. Amino acid sequence: CASSQRLNDRGQEYEAFF.

The V and J genes are TRBV7-3 and TRBJ2-3; D remains unclear. Trimming cost V 5 bases and J 0 bases, with 12 bases left between them. CDR1 is SGHTA and CDR2 is FQGTGA in the germline V gene. CDR3 length equals 15 residues. The CDR3 DNA reads TGTGCCAGCAGCCCTAGGGTCGAGAGCACAGATACGCAGTATTTT. Its translation is CASSPRVESTDTQYF.

This clonotype was counted many times. The chain combines TRBV5-1 with TRBJ2-1; D possibly matches TRBD1 or TRBD2 (5 bases each). The length of the CDR3 is 14 residues. Germline V gene sequence: CDR1 SGHRS, CDR2 YFSETQ. Trimming took 7 bases from V and 6 from J, leaving 17 bases between them. CDR3 amino acids: CASQNRGPFNEQFF. CDR3 DNA: TGCGCCAGCCAGAATAGGGGACCATTCAATGAGCAGTTCTTC.

Only a few counts were recorded for this clonotype. The chain uses TRBV19 and TRBJ1-2; D not resolved. V gave up 5 bases and J gave up 6 bases, with 13 bases separating them. The CDR3 contains 13 residues. CDR1 LNHDA and CDR2 SQIVND come from the germline V gene (reference sequence). The CDR3 region has the DNA TGTGCCAGTAGTCCAACAGTCTCGAATGGCTACACCTTC. It translates to CASSPTVSNGYTF.

The rearrangement uses TRBV5-6 and TRBJ2-4; D gene unclear. CDR1 SGHDT and CDR2 YYEEEE come from the germline V gene. V lost 7 bases and J 5 bases, leaving 13 bases between the germline ends. The CDR3 is 13 amino acids. This chain's CDR3 is CASFRPGENIQYF. The CDR3 DNA sequence: TGTGCCAGCTTCCGCCCTGGAGAAAACATTCAGTACTTC.

The rearrangement links TRBV7-2 to TRBJ2-7, with D possibly being TRBD2 (5 bases). With 5 bases removed from V and 3 bases from J, the gap between germline ends came to 11 bases. The germline gives CDR1 SGHTA, CDR2 FQGNSA. CDR3 length equals 13 residues. This CDR3 is CASSLDGNYEQYF. The CDR3 DNA follows: TGTGCCAGCAGCCTGGACGGGAACTACGAGCAGTACTTC.

The V and J genes are TRBV4-2 and TRBJ2-1, with 11 bases lining up with TRBD2. The V gene end was trimmed by 2 bases and the J gene end by 6 bases; junction bases not matched to a gene: 12. The CDR3 runs to 18 residues. CDR1 and CDR2 (germline): LGHNA, YNFKEQ. This CDR3 is CASSQRTQLAGVLNEQFF. Here the CDR3 DNA reads TGTGCCAGCAGCCAACGTACTCAACTAGCGGGGGTCCTCAATGAGCAGTTCTTC.

This clonotype was seen only a few times. This sequence joins TRBV5-1 and TRBJ2-5; no firm D call. V was trimmed by 0 bases and J by 11 bases, leaving 14 bases between them. Germline V gene sequence: CDR1 SGHRS, CDR2 YFSETQ. The CDR3 is made up of 13 amino acids. The CDR3 DNA reads as TGCGCCAGCAGCTTGGGCTATACCTATGAGCAGTACTTC. Amino acids: CASSLGYTYEQYF.

The chain has TRBV7-3 and TRBJ2-3; the match to TRBD1 covers 7 bases. Germline assignment: CDR1 SGHTA and CDR2 FQGTGA. The CDR3 sequence is 14 residues long. V was pared by 4 bases and J by 6 bases, with 7 bases of the junction left unmatched. Written as DNA, the CDR3 is TGTGCCAGCAGCTCGGGACAGCCGGGGGATACGCAGTATTTT. This codes for CASSSGQPGDTQYF. The whole variable domain, filled in from reference TRBV7-3 and TRBJ2-3, reads GAGVSQTPSNKVTEKGKYVELRCDPISGHTALYWYRQSLGQGPEFLIYFQGTGAADDSGLPNDRFFAVRPEGSVSTLKIQRTERGDSAVYLCASSSGQPGDTQYFGPGTRLTVL.

This clonotype was seen more than once but under ten times. This chain connects TRBV9 to TRBJ1-4, with 8 bases identical to TRBD1. CDR3 size: 16 residues. The germline gives CDR1 SGDLS, CDR2 YYNGEE. The J segment lost 8 bases and the V segment lost 4 bases, leaving 13 bases of the junction unmatched. The CDR3 nucleotides are TGTGCCAGCAGCAGAGGGGGACAGGTCTTGAGCGAAAAACTGTTTTTT. Protein sequence: CASSRGGQVLSEKLFF.